Below are 22 T cell receptor beta chains sequenced from a single sample in a study of blood T cell repertoires in COVID-19. Assay: immunoSEQ multiplex PCR; the TCRdb copy retains only in-frame clones and omits some. The table records roughly 120,000 clones, 86% of them present only once. Specimen: peripheral blood. The source is a human donor in a cohort sampled during active COVID-19.

The CDR3 DNA is TGTGCCACTGGGACAGGGGCCACTGAAGCTTTCTTT. This gives the protein CATGTGATEAFF. The V call is TRBV19, the J call TRBJ1-1, with 10 bases fitting TRBD1. The CDR3 spans 12 residues. The junction had 3 bases not matched to a gene; V was cut back by 10 bases and J by 4 bases. Germline CDR1 reads LNHDA; CDR2 reads SQIVND (reference sequence). The variable domain in full, completed from reference TRBV19 and TRBJ1-1, reads DGGITQSPKYLFRKEGQNVTLSCEQNLNHDAMYWYRQDPGQGLRLIYYSQIVNDFQKGDIAEGYSVSREKKESFPLTVTSAQKNPTAFYLCATGTGATEAFFGQGTRLTVV.

J is TRBJ1-1 and V is TRBV7-9, with D unresolved. The CDR3 is 14 amino acids. V was clipped by 4 bases and J by 4 bases, with 13 bases between them. Germline-derived CDR1 and CDR2 are SEHNR and FQNEAQ (reference sequence). CDR3 region: CASSSGHLATEAFF. CDR3 nucleotides: TGTGCCAGCAGCTCCGGCCACCTAGCCACTGAAGCTTTCTTT.

V usage is TRBV30 and J usage is TRBJ2-5; maybe TRBD1 (5 bases). Germline CDR1 reads GTSNPN; CDR2 reads SVGIG (reference sequence). The CDR3 sequence is 15 residues long. V gave up 3 bases and J gave up 4 bases, with 18 bases separating them. The DNA of the CDR3 is TGTGCCTGGAGGCTAGGGGTATCGCTTAGAGAGACCCAGTACTTC. Residues: CAWRLGVSLRETQYF.

This chain uses TRBV28 with TRBJ2-1, with D perhaps TRBD2 (6 bases). With 10 bases removed from V and 0 bases from J, the gap between germline ends came to 13 bases. CDR1 and CDR2 from the germline V gene are MDHEN and SYDVKM. The CDR3 runs to 14 residues. CDR3 in DNA: TGTGCCACTTGGGGGGAATCCTCCTACAATGAGCAGTTCTTC. This translates into CATWGESSYNEQFF.

This sequence joins TRBV12-3 or TRBV12-4 and TRBJ1-2; possibly TRBD1 for D (6 bases). Trimming removed 8 bases at V and 7 bases at J, with 17 bases between. This CDR3 is 13 amino acids long. The CDR3 coding sequence is TGTGCCAGCTCCCCCTCCAGGGGCGGTGGCTACACCTTC. Encoded protein: CASSPSRGGGYTF.

The rearrangement joins TRBV5-1 to TRBJ2-5; D gene uncertain. CDR3 length: 11 amino acids. Per the germline V gene, CDR1 is SGHRS and CDR2 is YFSETQ. The germline V and J ends were trimmed by 1 base and 4 bases, with 2 bases remaining between them. CDR3 nucleotides: TGCGCCAGCAGCTTGCGAGAGACCCAGTACTTC. It codes for CASSLRETQYF.

The chain links TRBV10-3 to TRBJ2-7; the D is unclear. CDR1 ENHRY and CDR2 SYGVKD come from the germline V gene. This CDR3 has 12 residues. The V and J ends lost 6 bases and 7 bases respectively, with 13 bases between them. DNA of the CDR3: TGTGCCATCAGCGGCTCTGCGGAAGAGCAGTACTTC. This gives the protein CAISGSAEEQYF.

The V and J genes are TRBV5-1 and TRBJ2-3; 7 bases fit TRBD1. The V gene end was trimmed by 3 bases and the J gene end by 0 bases; junction bases not matched to a gene: 4. The CDR3 loop spans 15 amino acids. Germline CDR1 SGHRS, CDR2 YFSETQ. The CDR3 sequence is CASSYVRGSTDTQYF. CDR3 DNA: TGCGCCAGCAGCTACGTCAGGGGGAGCACAGATACGCAGTATTTT.

The chain uses TRBV5-5 and TRBJ2-6; no definite D call. CDR3 length: 16 residues. The germline V gene encodes CDR1 SGHKS and CDR2 YYEKEE (reference sequence). V lost 4 bases, J lost 0 bases, and 11 bases lay in between. CDR3 nucleotides: TGTGCCAGCAGCCAAACCGGTTACTCTGGGGCCAACGTCCTGACTTTC. Encoded protein: CASSQTGYSGANVLTF.

The V and J genes are TRBV19 and TRBJ1-1, with 7 bases identical to TRBD1. V lost 5 bases to trimming and J lost 5 bases; unmatched junction nucleotides: 14. Germline CDR1 is LNHDA and CDR2 is SQIVND (reference sequence). The length of the CDR3 is 16 residues. Here the CDR3 DNA reads TGTGCCAGTAGTCCCACACAGGGGCGGGGTGTTACTGAAGCTTTCTTT. This sequence encodes CASSPTQGRGVTEAFF.

The chain carries TRBV5-6 and TRBJ2-3; D is perhaps TRBD1 (5 bases). Germline CDR1 reads SGHDT; CDR2 reads YYEEEE. V was trimmed by 4 bases and J by 0 bases, leaving 21 bases between them. CDR3 size: 18 residues. As DNA, the CDR3 is TGTGCCAGCAGCGTGGGGCGTCGGGTAGGATTTAGCACAGATACGCAGTATTTT. Its translation is CASSVGRRVGFSTDTQYF.

The V gene is TRBV28, the J gene TRBJ2-7; 11 bases map to TRBD2. Losses at the gene ends were 11 bases for V and 0 bases for J; bases not matched to a gene: 12. The CDR3 contains 16 residues. CDR1 MDHEN and CDR2 SYDVKM come from the germline V gene. CDR3: CAGRPGLAEVSYEQYF. The CDR3 DNA sequence: TGTGCCGGGAGGCCGGGACTAGCGGAAGTCTCCTACGAGCAGTACTTC.

This chain connects TRBV3-1 (or the pseudogene TRBV3-2) to TRBJ2-7, with 11 positions matching TRBD2. The CDR3 is 20 residues long. Unmatched junction bases numbered 19, after V lost 2 bases and J lost 4 bases. Germline CDR1 LGHDT, CDR2 YNNKEL (reference sequence). The CDR3 coding sequence is TGTGCCAGCAGCCAATCTTGGGTTAGCGGGAGGGCTTCGCGCTCGTACGAGCAGTACTTC. It encodes CASSQSWVSGRASRSYEQYF.

The genes are TRBV23-1 and TRBJ1-5; a weak D match, TRBD1 (5 bases). TRBV23-1 is classed as an ORF, of uncertain function. This CDR3 region has 20 residues. V was clipped by 3 bases and J by 1 base, with 25 bases between them. The CDR3 here is CASSHGPGGMDRGSNQPQHF. CDR3 nucleotide sequence: TGCGCCAGCAGTCACGGGCCCGGGGGGATGGATCGGGGCAGCAATCAGCCCCAGCATTTT.

This clone is a singleton in its sample. The chain recombines TRBV28 with TRBJ2-1; perhaps TRBD1 as D (5 bases). Germline values: CDR1 MDHEN, CDR2 SYDVKM. This CDR3 has 15 amino acids. Trimming took off 2 bases at V and 2 bases at J, with 10 bases between the two ends. CDR3 in DNA: TGTGCCAGCAGTTTAACAGGAGCCCCCTACAATGAGCAGTTCTTC. Amino acid sequence: CASSLTGAPYNEQFF.

This sequence joins TRBV7-9 and TRBJ2-1; 9 bases align to TRBD2. The junction had 4 bases not matched to a gene; V was cut back by 6 bases and J by 7 bases. The CDR3 runs 13 residues. Germline assignment: CDR1 SEHNR and CDR2 FQNEAQ (reference sequence). CDR3 coding DNA: TGTGCCAGCAGATTGACTAGCGGAAATGAGCAGTTCTTC. Amino acids: CASRLTSGNEQFF.

This chain joins TRBV10-2 and TRBJ1-5; D may be TRBD1 (5 bases). V lost 10 bases, J lost 2 bases, and 15 bases lay in between. This CDR3 is 14 amino acids long. The germline CDR1 and CDR2 sequences are WSHSY and SAAADI. CDR3 sequence reads: CATSGGGGNQPQHF. CDR3 sequence (DNA): TGCGCCACCTCCGGGGGGGGTGGCAATCAGCCCCAGCATTTT.

This chain links TRBV7-6 with TRBJ2-7; 11 bases map to TRBD2. This CDR3 has 16 residues. The junction had 8 bases not matched to a gene; V was cut back by 5 bases and J by 2 bases. Germline CDR1 and CDR2: SGHVS and FNYEAQ. CDR3 DNA: TGTGCCAGCAGCCGATTTGGACTAGCGGGTACCTACGAGCAGTACTTC. Translation gives CASSRFGLAGTYEQYF.

J is TRBJ2-2 and V is TRBV6-2 or TRBV6-3, with TRBD2 matching 12 bases. The germline V gene has CDR1 MNHEY and CDR2 SVGEGT. The CDR3 is made up of 18 amino acids. Trimming cost V 5 bases and J 5 bases; bases outside gene matches: 12. This chain's CDR3 is CASSQLTPGLAGTGELFF. In DNA, the CDR3 is TGTGCCAGCAGTCAACTCACGCCCGGACTAGCGGGAACCGGGGAGCTGTTTTTT.

The genes are TRBV12-3 or TRBV12-4 and TRBJ1-1, with TRBD1 matching 9 bases. The V gene end was trimmed by 8 bases and the J gene end by 11 bases; junction bases not matched to a gene: 9. This CDR3 is 12 amino acids long. CDR3: CASGGQGLRAFF. CDR3 sequence (DNA): TGTGCCAGCGGAGGACAGGGGCTGAGGGCTTTCTTT.

The rearrangement uses TRBV11-3 and TRBJ2-1, with 11 bases matching TRBD2. J was trimmed by 7 bases and V by 0 bases; bases with no gene match: 5. This CDR3 is built from 16 residues. Germline lookup yields CDR1 SGHNT and CDR2 YENEEA. CDR3 coding DNA: TGTGCCAGCAGCTTAGAAGGTAGCGGGAGGGGAAATGAGCAGTTCTTC. Residues: CASSLEGSGRGNEQFF.

The chain carries TRBV18 and TRBJ1-2; D might be TRBD1 (5 bases). CDR1 is KGHSH, CDR2 LQKENI, per germline. This CDR3 spans 16 amino acids. The V end lost 6 bases, the J end lost 1 base, and 18 bases lay between the germline ends. The CDR3 bases are TGTGCCAGCTCCGGACCCCAGGGCTCCTTTAACTATGGCTACACCTTC. Translating gives CASSGPQGSFNYGYTF.